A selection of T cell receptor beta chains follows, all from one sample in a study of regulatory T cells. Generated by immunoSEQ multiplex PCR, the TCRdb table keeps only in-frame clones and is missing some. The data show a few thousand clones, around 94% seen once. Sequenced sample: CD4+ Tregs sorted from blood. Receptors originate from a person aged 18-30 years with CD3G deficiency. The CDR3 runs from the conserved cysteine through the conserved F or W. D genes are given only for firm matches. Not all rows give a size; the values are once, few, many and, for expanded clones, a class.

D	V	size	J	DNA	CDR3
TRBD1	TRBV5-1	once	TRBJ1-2	TGCGCCAGCAGCTTAGGGACAGGGGACAAGGATGGCTACACCTTC	CASSLGTGDKDGYTF
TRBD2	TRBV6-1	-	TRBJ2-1	TGTGCCAGCCTAGCGGGTGCCTACAATGAGCAGTTCTTC	CASLAGAYNEQFF
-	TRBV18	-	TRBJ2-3	TGTGCCAGCTCACCACAGGAGGGGGGCCTCACAGATACGCAGTATTTT	CASSPQEGGLTDTQYF
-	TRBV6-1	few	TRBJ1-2	TGTGCCAGCAGTGAGGGTCTTAACTATGGCTACACCTTC	CASSEGLNYGYTF
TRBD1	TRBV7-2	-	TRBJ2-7	TGTGCCAGCAGCCCCGGGACAGGGATCTACGAGCAGTACTTC	CASSPGTGIYEQYF
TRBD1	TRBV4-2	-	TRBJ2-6	TGTGCCAGCAGCCAAGAGCCAGGGGGCCCCAGCTCTGGGGCCAACGTCCTGACTTTC	CASSQEPGGPSSGANVLTF
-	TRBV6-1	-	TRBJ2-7	TGTGCCAGCAGTCCAGGCGGGACGCATTCCTACGAGCAGTACTTC	CASSPGGTHSYEQYF
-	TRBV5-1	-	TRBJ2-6	TGCGCCAGCAGCTTGGGCCCGACCTCTGGGGCCAACGTCCTGACTTTC	CASSLGPTSGANVLTF
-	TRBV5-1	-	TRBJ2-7	TGCGCCAGCAGCCGCCTCGGCTACGAGCAGTACTTC	CASSRLGYEQYF
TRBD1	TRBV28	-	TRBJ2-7	TGTGCCAGCAGTTTATGGGGGACAGGGGGTGGCGAGCAGTACTTC	CASSLWGTGGGEQYF
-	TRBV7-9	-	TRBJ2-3	TGTGCCAGCAGCCCCGTTGAACCCGAGATTATGCAGTATTTT	CASSPVEPEIMQYF
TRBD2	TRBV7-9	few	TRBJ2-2	TGTGCCAGCAGCTTAGAGGGTCTAGCGGGAAACACCGGGGAGCTGTTTTTT	CASSLEGLAGNTGELFF
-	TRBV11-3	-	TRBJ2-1	TGTGCCAGCGATTACCTGGCTCCGGCGAGGAGGCGAAATGAGCAGTTCTTC	CASDYLAPARRRNEQFF
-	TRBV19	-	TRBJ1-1	TGTGCCAGTAGCCCTCGGGGTCAGCTTGAAGCTTTCTTT	CASSPRGQLEAFF
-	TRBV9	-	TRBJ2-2	TGTGCCAGCAGCGAGGGACGGGGACCCGGGGAGCTGTTTTTT	CASSEGRGPGELFF
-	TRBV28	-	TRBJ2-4	TGTGCCAGCAGTCCCTCACAGGGAGGGGGAGCCAAAAACATTCAGTACTTC	CASSPSQGGGAKNIQYF
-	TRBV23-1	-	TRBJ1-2	TGCGCCAGCAGTCAGGACACCGATGGCTACACCTTC	CASSQDTDGYTF
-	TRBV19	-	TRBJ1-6	TGTGCCAGTAGTAGGAGTTTCTATAATTCACCCCTCCACTTT	CASSRSFYNSPLHF
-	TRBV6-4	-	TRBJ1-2	TGTGCCAGCAGTGCCCCGGACGGCCCCTATGGCTACACCTTC	CASSAPDGPYGYTF
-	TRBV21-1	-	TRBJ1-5	TGTGCCAGCAGGCTACATTGGCATCATCAGCCCCAGCATTTT	CASRLHWHHQPQHF
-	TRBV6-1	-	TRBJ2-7	TGTGCCAGCGCGACATTTTACGAGCAGTACTTC	CASATFYEQYF
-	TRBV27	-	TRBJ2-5	TGTGCCAGCAGTTTCAATGGGCGGGACCAGTACTTC	CASSFNGRDQYF
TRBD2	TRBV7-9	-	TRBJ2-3	TGTGCCAGCAGCACCGGACTAGCGGGAGTCAGAGATACGCAGTATTTT	CASSTGLAGVRDTQYF
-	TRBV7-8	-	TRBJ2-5	TGTGCCAGCAGCGACGGATTCCACGGGGAGACCCAGTACTTC	CASSDGFHGETQYF
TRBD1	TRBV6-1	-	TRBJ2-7	TGTGCCAGCAGTAAGGGACAGGGTAAGGCCTACGAGCAGTACTTC	CASSKGQGKAYEQYF
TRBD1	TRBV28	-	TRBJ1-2	TGTGCCAGCAGAACTAACAGGGGGAACGGCTACACCTTC	CASRTNRGNGYTF
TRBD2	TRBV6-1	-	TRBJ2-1	TGTGCCAGCAGTGCCCGACTAGCGGGAGACAATGAGCAGTTCTTC	CASSARLAGDNEQFF
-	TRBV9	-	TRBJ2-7	TGTGCCAGCAGCCCCCGGGCTAGCCCATCCGAGCAGTACTTC	CASSPRASPSEQYF
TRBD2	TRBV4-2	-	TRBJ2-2	TGTGCCAGCAGCCAAAACAGCGGGGGGGCCCGGGAGCTGTTTTTT	CASSQNSGGARELFF
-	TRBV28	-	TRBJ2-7	TGTGCCAGCAGTTTGAGAGGAGGGTTAGGGTACGAGCAGTACTTC	CASSLRGGLGYEQYF
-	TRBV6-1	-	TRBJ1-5	TGTGCCAGCAGTGAAAAAGTGTTCAATCAGCCCCAGCATTTT	CASSEKVFNQPQHF
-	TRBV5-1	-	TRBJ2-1	TGCGCCAGCAGCTTGGAGGGAGAAGGAAATGAGCAGTTCTTC	CASSLEGEGNEQFF
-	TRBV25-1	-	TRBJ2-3	TGTGCCAGCAGTGACTACGGGGTCACAGATACGCAGTATTTT	CASSDYGVTDTQYF
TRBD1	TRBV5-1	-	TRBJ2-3	TGCGCCAGCAGCTTTGACAGGGGAGATACGCAGTATTTT	CASSFDRGDTQYF
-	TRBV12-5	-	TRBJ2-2	TGTGCTAGTGGTTTAACAGGGTACGCCGGGGAGCTGTTTTTT	CASGLTGYAGELFF
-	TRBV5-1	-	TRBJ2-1	TGCGCCAGCAGCTTTGGGCCTCTAGGGGCCAGCTCCTACAATGAGCAGTTCTTC	CASSFGPLGASSYNEQFF